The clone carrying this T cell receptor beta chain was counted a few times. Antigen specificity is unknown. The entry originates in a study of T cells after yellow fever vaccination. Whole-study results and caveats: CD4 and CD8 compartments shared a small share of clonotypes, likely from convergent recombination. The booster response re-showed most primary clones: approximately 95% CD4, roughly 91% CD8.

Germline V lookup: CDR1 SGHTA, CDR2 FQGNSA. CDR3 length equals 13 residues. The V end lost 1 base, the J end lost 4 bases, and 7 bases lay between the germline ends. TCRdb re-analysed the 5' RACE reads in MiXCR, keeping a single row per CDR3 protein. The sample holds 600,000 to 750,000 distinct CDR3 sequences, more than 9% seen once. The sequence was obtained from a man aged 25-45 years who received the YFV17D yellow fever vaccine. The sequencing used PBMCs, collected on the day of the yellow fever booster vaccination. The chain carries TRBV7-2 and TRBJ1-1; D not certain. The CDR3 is CASSLERSTEAFF. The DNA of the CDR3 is TGTGCCAGCAGCTTAGAAAGGAGCACTGAAGCTTTCTTT.